The T cell receptor beta chain described here comes from a study of T cells in Graves' hyperthyroidism and ophthalmopathy. From RNA transcripts, TCR beta CDR3 regions were amplified. First-round RT-PCR with HTBI primers amplified the TCR CDR3 region. TCRdb analysed the multiplex PCR reads with MiXCR anew, one entry per CDR3 protein. The sample has about 600,000 distinct CDR3 sequences, more than 12% seen once. This clonotype was recorded a few times. On the basis of clinical symptoms, serum thyroxine and TRAb, thyroid ultrasound and orbital computed tomography, diagnoses were made. The CDR3 is made up of 15 amino acids. Trimming left V 5 bases short and J 2 bases short, with 12 bases between.

J is TRBJ2-2 and V is TRBV12-3 or TRBV12-4, with D possibly TRBD2 on 5 matching bases. Material for sequencing was blood. The TCR was taken from a woman in her fifties or sixties with Graves' ophthalmopathy. As DNA, the CDR3 is TGTGCCAGCAGTCCCGCCCTAGCCAACACCGGGGAGCTGTTTTTT. It yields the protein CASSPALANTGELFF.